This TCR beta chain was recorded in a study of T-cell reconstitution after alpha-beta-depleted transplantation in children. Trimming removed 7 bases from V and 6 bases from J; junction bases left unmatched: 3. The germline gives CDR1 DFQATT, CDR2 SNEGSKA (reference sequence). This CDR3 spans 13 amino acids. Study observations and caveats: After transplant, high TCRbeta diversity at day 60 in some patients arose from surviving recipient T cells and thymic progenitors. Two months or so post-transplant, alpha-beta T cells reportedly derived from several hundred expanded graft clones. Fresh T-cell production supplied most of the T-cell counts and diversity seen one year after transplant.

Unique molecular identifiers tagged the TCRbeta library. TCRdb re-analysed the PCR reads in MiXCR, keeping a single row per CDR3 protein. The repertoire includes over 200,000 distinct CDR3 sequences, roughly a tenth of them detected once, and 28% sits in the top ten. Ten or more counts support this clonotype. The antigen remains undetermined. The genes are TRBV20-1 and TRBJ2-1; TRBD2 matches at 13 bases. The sequence was collected from a child in the first two years of life with acute myeloid leukemia, due to receive a stem cell transplant. The sequences come from PBMCs, collected before TCRalphabeta/CD19-depleted stem cell transplant. CDR3 amino acids: CSVWTSGSNEQFF. DNA for the CDR3: TGCAGTGTTTGGACTAGCGGGAGCAATGAGCAGTTCTTC.